These T cell receptor beta chains were read from a single sample in a study of human thymus T cells. Clones were sequenced by immunoSEQ multiplex PCR, and TCRdb holds only the in-frame ones, with some missing. The repertoire consists of 40,000 to 55,000 clones, with 94% occurring once and the leading ten covering 0.095% to 0.15%. Sequencing input: blood. The receptors shown here come from a boy younger than two with a congenital heart defect but otherwise immunologically healthy. The CDR3 runs from the conserved cysteine through the conserved F or W. A D gene is named only where the DNA matches it firmly. For some rows the clone size is stated as once, few or many, or as a class when expanded; others skip it.

clone size: .
J gene: TRBJ2-7
V gene: TRBV19
CDR3 length: 15
D gene: .
CDR3 DNA: TGTGCCAGTAGAACCGCTTTAGGGGGGGCTTACGAGCAGTACTTC
CDR3 protein: CASRTALGGAYEQYF

clone size: .
J gene: TRBJ1-2
V gene: TRBV12-5
CDR3 length: 16
D gene: .
CDR3 DNA: TGTGCTAGTGGTTTGGTAGGATATAGGCTGTTCTATGGCTACACCTTC
CDR3 protein: CASGLVGYRLFYGYTF

clone size: few
J gene: TRBJ2-7
V gene: TRBV6-5
CDR3 length: 14
D gene: TRBD1
CDR3 DNA: TGTGCCAGCAGTTACGGGACAGGGGGCTACGAGCAGTACTTC
CDR3 protein: CASSYGTGGYEQYF

clone size: .
J gene: TRBJ2-7
V gene: TRBV11-2
CDR3 length: 15
D gene: .
CDR3 DNA: TGTGCCAGCAGCTTAGAGGCTCTGGGGGGCTACGAGCAGTACTTC
CDR3 protein: CASSLEALGGYEQYF

clone size: .
J gene: TRBJ1-2
V gene: TRBV7-9
CDR3 length: 15
D gene: .
CDR3 DNA: TGTGCCAGCAGCTTAGTGGGGAGAGCTAACTATGGCTACACCTTC
CDR3 protein: CASSLVGRANYGYTF

clone size: .
J gene: TRBJ2-5
V gene: TRBV28
CDR3 length: 16
D gene: .
CDR3 DNA: TGTGCCAGCACCCGGGGGGCTCGAATCTCTCAAGAGACCCAGTACTTC
CDR3 protein: CASTRGARISQETQYF

clone size: .
J gene: TRBJ1-3
V gene: TRBV6-5
CDR3 length: 14
D gene: .
CDR3 DNA: TGTGCCAGCAGCGAGACAGCTTCTGGAAACACCATATATTTT
CDR3 protein: CASSETASGNTIYF

clone size: once
J gene: TRBJ2-2
V gene: TRBV5-1
CDR3 length: 14
D gene: .
CDR3 DNA: TGCGCCAGCGGGATACAGGCCGACACCGGGGAGCTGTTTTTT
CDR3 protein: CASGIQADTGELFF

clone size: .
J gene: TRBJ2-5
V gene: TRBV7-2
CDR3 length: 12
D gene: .
CDR3 DNA: TGTGCCAGCAGCTTAGCGGCAGAGACCCAGTACTTC
CDR3 protein: CASSLAAETQYF

clone size: .
J gene: TRBJ2-7
V gene: TRBV7-9
CDR3 length: 11
D gene: .
CDR3 DNA: TGTGCCAGCAGCCCGATAGGTTTACAGTACTTC
CDR3 protein: CASSPIGLQYF

clone size: .
J gene: TRBJ2-5
V gene: TRBV5-1
CDR3 length: 14
D gene: TRBD1
CDR3 DNA: TGCGCCAGCACCTCAGGGGGCGCGGAAGAGACCCAGTACTTC
CDR3 protein: CASTSGGAEETQYF

clone size: .
J gene: TRBJ2-1
V gene: TRBV7-9
CDR3 length: 15
D gene: .
CDR3 DNA: TGTGCCAGCAGCCCGGGACGGAGCTCCTACAATGAGCAGTTCTTC
CDR3 protein: CASSPGRSSYNEQFF

clone size: .
J gene: TRBJ2-5
V gene: TRBV7-2
CDR3 length: 13
D gene: .
CDR3 DNA: TGTGCCAGCAGCTTCGATAGGGAAGAGACCCAGTACTTC
CDR3 protein: CASSFDREETQYF

clone size: .
J gene: TRBJ2-5
V gene: TRBV2
CDR3 length: 16
D gene: .
CDR3 DNA: TGTGCCAGCAATGGGCGGGGGCCCCTGTCAGGGGAGACCCAGTACTTC
CDR3 protein: CASNGRGPLSGETQYF

clone size: .
J gene: TRBJ2-7
V gene: TRBV15
CDR3 length: 18
D gene: TRBD2
CDR3 DNA: TGTGCCACCCGATGGGATATAGGGGGGACTAGCGGGTCCTACGAGCAGTACTTC
CDR3 protein: CATRWDIGGTSGSYEQYF

clone size: .
J gene: TRBJ2-7
V gene: TRBV4-1
CDR3 length: 16
D gene: .
CDR3 DNA: TGCGCCAGCAGCCAACAAGGACGAGAGGGTCGGAGAGAGCAGTACTTC
CDR3 protein: CASSQQGREGRREQYF

clone size: once
J gene: TRBJ1-3
V gene: TRBV27
CDR3 length: 15
D gene: .
CDR3 DNA: TGTGCCAGCAGTTTACTCGGCAGGGCCGGAAACACCATATATTTT
CDR3 protein: CASSLLGRAGNTIYF

clone size: .
J gene: TRBJ1-1
V gene: TRBV6-5
CDR3 length: 15
D gene: .
CDR3 DNA: TGTGCCAGCAGTTTCCTACCTGGACGGAACACTGAAGCTTTCTTT
CDR3 protein: CASSFLPGRNTEAFF

clone size: .
J gene: TRBJ2-3
V gene: TRBV19
CDR3 length: 14
D gene: .
CDR3 DNA: TGTGCCAGTAAACGGGACCCCCGCACAGATACGCAGTATTTT
CDR3 protein: CASKRDPRTDTQYF

clone size: .
J gene: TRBJ2-7
V gene: TRBV20-1
CDR3 length: 11
D gene: .
CDR3 DNA: TGCAGCCCTAAGGGTGGCCACGAGCAGTACTTC
CDR3 protein: CSPKGGHEQYF

clone size: .
J gene: TRBJ1-4
V gene: TRBV19
CDR3 length: 14
D gene: .
CDR3 DNA: TGTGCCAGTAGTATACCAACCCTCTGGGGAAAACTGTTTTTT
CDR3 protein: CASSIPTLWGKLFF

clone size: once
J gene: TRBJ2-3
V gene: TRBV10-1
CDR3 length: 17
D gene: .
CDR3 DNA: TGCGCCAGCAGTGAGTCTGGACGTATCAAAGGCACAGATACGCAGTATTTT
CDR3 protein: CASSESGRIKGTDTQYF

clone size: .
J gene: TRBJ1-5
V gene: TRBV19
CDR3 length: 14
D gene: .
CDR3 DNA: TGTGCCAGTAGTATAGGGAGAAGCAATCAGCCCCAGCATTTT
CDR3 protein: CASSIGRSNQPQHF

clone size: .
J gene: TRBJ1-2
V gene: TRBV7-2
CDR3 length: 13
D gene: .
CDR3 DNA: TGTGCCAGCAGCTGGGACAAAAACTATGGCTACACCTTC
CDR3 protein: CASSWDKNYGYTF

clone size: once
J gene: TRBJ1-4
V gene: TRBV11-2
CDR3 length: 15
D gene: TRBD1
CDR3 DNA: TGTGCCAGCAGCTTCGGACAGGGGCCGAATGAAAAACTGTTTTTT
CDR3 protein: CASSFGQGPNEKLFF

clone size: once
J gene: TRBJ2-5
V gene: TRBV4-1
CDR3 length: 16
D gene: TRBD2
CDR3 DNA: TGCGCCAGCAGCCAAGATGAGCGGGGGGGAAGGCAGACCCAGTACTTC
CDR3 protein: CASSQDERGGRQTQYF

clone size: once
J gene: TRBJ1-4
V gene: TRBV7-2
CDR3 length: 15
D gene: .
CDR3 DNA: TGTGCCAGCAGCTCCATGAGATCAACTAATGAAAAACTGTTTTTT
CDR3 protein: CASSSMRSTNEKLFF

clone size: .
J gene: TRBJ2-7
V gene: TRBV2
CDR3 length: 11
D gene: .
CDR3 DNA: TGTGCCAGCAGTGGGGGCTACGAGCAGTACTTC
CDR3 protein: CASSGGYEQYF

clone size: .
J gene: TRBJ2-3
V gene: TRBV15
CDR3 length: 14
D gene: TRBD2
CDR3 DNA: TGTGCCACCAGCCGGGGGGGGGTCCGGGGTACGCAGTATTTT
CDR3 protein: CATSRGGVRGTQYF

clone size: .
J gene: TRBJ2-2
V gene: TRBV5-4
CDR3 length: 15
D gene: .
CDR3 DNA: TGTGCCAGCAGCTTAAGCGCAGGGGCCACCGGGGAGCTGTTTTTT
CDR3 protein: CASSLSAGATGELFF

clone size: .
J gene: TRBJ1-5
V gene: TRBV4-3
CDR3 length: 13
D gene: .
CDR3 DNA: TGCGCCAGCAGCCAAGAGGCTAATCAGCCCCAGCATTTT
CDR3 protein: CASSQEANQPQHF

clone size: .
J gene: TRBJ1-4
V gene: TRBV15
CDR3 length: 15
D gene: .
CDR3 DNA: TGTGCCACCAGCACCCGCAGGGAAGGGGATGAAAAACTGTTTTTT
CDR3 protein: CATSTRREGDEKLFF

clone size: .
J gene: TRBJ1-5
V gene: TRBV10-3
CDR3 length: 17
D gene: TRBD1
CDR3 DNA: TGTGCCATCAGTGAGTGGGGACAGGGACGGGTAAATCAGCCCCAGCATTTT
CDR3 protein: CAISEWGQGRVNQPQHF

clone size: .
J gene: TRBJ2-7
V gene: TRBV7-8
CDR3 length: 12
D gene: .
CDR3 DNA: TGTGCCAGCAGCTTGGTCCCTTACGAGCAGTACTTC
CDR3 protein: CASSLVPYEQYF

clone size: .
J gene: TRBJ2-7
V gene: TRBV10-1
CDR3 length: 12
D gene: .
CDR3 DNA: TGCGCCAGCAGTGACAGCTCCTACGAGCAGTACTTC
CDR3 protein: CASSDSSYEQYF

clone size: .
J gene: TRBJ2-3
V gene: TRBV4-3
CDR3 length: 14
D gene: .
CDR3 DNA: TGCGCCAGCAGCTCCGGTGGGCGCACAGATACGCAGTATTTT
CDR3 protein: CASSSGGRTDTQYF

clone size: .
J gene: TRBJ1-2
V gene: TRBV6-1
CDR3 length: 13
D gene: TRBD1
CDR3 DNA: TGTGCCAGCAGTAAAGACAGGGCGGGTGGCTACACCTTC
CDR3 protein: CASSKDRAGGYTF

clone size: .
J gene: TRBJ2-7
V gene: TRBV28
CDR3 length: 16
D gene: TRBD2
CDR3 DNA: TGTGCCAGCAGTTTATACCTAGCGGGGGGTGTGTACGAGCAGTACTTC
CDR3 protein: CASSLYLAGGVYEQYF

clone size: .
J gene: TRBJ1-2
V gene: TRBV5-4
CDR3 length: 16
D gene: .
CDR3 DNA: TGTGCCAGCAGCTCCCTACTGGGTTCCACGGAGCGTGGCTACACCTTC
CDR3 protein: CASSSLLGSTERGYTF

clone size: .
J gene: TRBJ2-7
V gene: TRBV7-6
CDR3 length: 15
D gene: TRBD1
CDR3 DNA: TGTGCCAGCAGCCGGGGCACGGACAGGGGAAACGAGCAGTACTTC
CDR3 protein: CASSRGTDRGNEQYF

clone size: .
J gene: TRBJ2-5
V gene: TRBV4-1
CDR3 length: 15
D gene: TRBD2
CDR3 DNA: TGCGCCAGCAGCCCAGAGCTAGCGGGGGGGCGGACCCAGTACTTC
CDR3 protein: CASSPELAGGRTQYF

clone size: .
J gene: TRBJ1-3
V gene: TRBV7-9
CDR3 length: 14
D gene: .
CDR3 DNA: TGTGCCAGCAGCTTAAGCAAACTGGGCCACACCATATATTTT
CDR3 protein: CASSLSKLGHTIYF